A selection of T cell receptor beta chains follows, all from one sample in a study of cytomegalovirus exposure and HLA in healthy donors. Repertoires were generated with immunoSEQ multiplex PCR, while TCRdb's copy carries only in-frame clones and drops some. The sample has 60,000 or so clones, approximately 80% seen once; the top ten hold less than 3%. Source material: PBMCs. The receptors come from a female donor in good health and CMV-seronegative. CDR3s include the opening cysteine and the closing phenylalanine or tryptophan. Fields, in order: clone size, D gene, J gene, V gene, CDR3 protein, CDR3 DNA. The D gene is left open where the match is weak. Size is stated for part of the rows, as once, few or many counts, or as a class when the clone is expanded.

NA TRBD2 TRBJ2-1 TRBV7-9 CASSLALAGGPEQFF TGTGCCAGCAGCTTAGCGCTAGCGGGGGGGCCTGAGCAGTTCTTC
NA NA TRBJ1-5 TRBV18 CASSPLQSNQPQHF TGTGCCAGCTCACCATTACAGAGCAATCAGCCCCAGCATTTT
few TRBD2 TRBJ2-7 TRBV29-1 CSVDMSGNFEQYF TGCAGCGTTGATATGAGCGGGAACTTCGAGCAGTACTTC
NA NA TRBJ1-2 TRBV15 CATSRAGGYGYTF TGTGCCACCAGCAGAGCGGGGGGGTATGGCTACACCTTC
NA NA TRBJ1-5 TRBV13 CASSLLNQPQHF TGTGCCAGCAGCTTACTTAATCAGCCCCAGCATTTT
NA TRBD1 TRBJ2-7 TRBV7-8 CASSLAPGQGAGEQYF TGTGCCAGCAGCTTAGCGCCCGGACAGGGGGCGGGTGAGCAGTACTTC
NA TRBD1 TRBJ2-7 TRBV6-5 CASSYSGTGVSEQYF TGTGCCAGCAGTTACTCAGGGACAGGAGTAAGCGAGCAGTACTTC
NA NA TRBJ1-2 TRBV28 CASSYYPDRDTNYGYTF TGTGCCAGCAGCTACTATCCCGACCGGGACACCAACTATGGCTACACCTTC
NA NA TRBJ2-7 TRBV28 CASSLRHNYEQYF TGTGCCAGCAGTTTACGCCACAACTACGAGCAGTACTTC
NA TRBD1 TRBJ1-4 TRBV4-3 CASSRDRGNEKLFF TGCGCCAGCAGCCGCGACAGGGGGAATGAAAAACTGTTTTTT
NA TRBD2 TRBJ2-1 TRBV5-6 CASSLALAGGPFF TGTGCCAGCAGCTTGGCCTTGGCGGGAGGGCCGTTCTTC
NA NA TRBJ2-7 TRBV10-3 CAISESGGEEVYEQYF TGTGCCATCAGTGAGTCGGGTGGGGAGGAGGTCTACGAGCAGTACTTC
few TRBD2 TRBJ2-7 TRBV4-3 CASSQEAPGLAGVYEQYF TGCGCCAGCAGCCAAGAGGCGCCGGGACTAGCGGGAGTATACGAGCAGTACTTC
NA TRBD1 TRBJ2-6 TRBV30 CAWSDRQGPPPGANVLTF TGTGCCTGGAGTGACAGACAGGGGCCGCCCCCTGGGGCCAACGTCCTGACTTTC
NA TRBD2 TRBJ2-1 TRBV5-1 CASRPSGRGLWNEQFF TGCGCCAGCAGACCGAGCGGGAGGGGACTTTGGAATGAGCAGTTCTTC
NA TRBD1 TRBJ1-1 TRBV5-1 CASRGRQGVFFGTEAFF TGCGCCAGCAGGGGTAGGCAGGGGGTATTTTTCGGCACTGAAGCTTTCTTT
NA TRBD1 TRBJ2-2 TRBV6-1 CASSTTGETGELFF TGTGCCAGCAGTACGACAGGGGAGACCGGGGAGCTGTTTTTT
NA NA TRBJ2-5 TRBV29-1 CSVDRALETQYF TGCAGCGTTGACAGGGCTTTAGAGACCCAGTACTTC
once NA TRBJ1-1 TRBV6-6 CASSYPSGNMNTEAFF TGTGCCAGCAGTTACCCGTCAGGGAACATGAACACTGAAGCTTTCTTT
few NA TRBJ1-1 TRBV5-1 CASSSQSNTEAFF TGCGCCAGCAGCTCCCAGTCGAACACTGAAGCTTTCTTT
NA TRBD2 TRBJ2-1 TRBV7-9 CASSSSGLPTGGNNEQFF TGTGCCAGCAGCTCGTCGGGACTCCCCACGGGAGGGAACAATGAGCAGTTCTTC
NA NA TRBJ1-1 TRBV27 CASSLQGSTEAFF TGTGCCAGCAGTTTACAGGGTAGCACTGAAGCTTTCTTT
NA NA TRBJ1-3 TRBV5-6 CASSSPTGGSGNTIYF TGTGCCAGCAGCTCCCCGACAGGCGGCTCTGGAAACACCATATATTTT
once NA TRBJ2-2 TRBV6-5 CASRRKASTGELFF TGTGCCAGCCGGCGGAAGGCCAGCACCGGGGAGCTGTTTTTT
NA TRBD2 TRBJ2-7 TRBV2 CASSVIRGAGISYEQYF TGTGCCAGCAGTGTCATAAGGGGAGCGGGGATTTCCTACGAGCAGTACTTC
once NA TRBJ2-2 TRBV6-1 CASTLGEAGELFF TGTGCCAGCACGCTAGGGGAAGCCGGGGAGCTGTTTTTT
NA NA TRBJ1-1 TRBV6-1 CASSDLPNTEAFF TGTGCCAGCAGTGATCTTCCGAACACTGAAGCTTTCTTT
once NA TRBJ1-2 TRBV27 CASSPGGIYYGYTF TGTGCCAGCAGCCCTGGGGGGATCTACTATGGCTACACCTTC
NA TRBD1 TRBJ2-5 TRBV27 CASRSSGGTQYF TGTGCCAGCAGGTCATCAGGGGGGACCCAGTACTTC
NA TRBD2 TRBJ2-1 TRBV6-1 CASSEQSSGSNEQFF TGTGCCAGCAGTGAGCAGTCTAGCGGGAGTAATGAGCAGTTCTTC
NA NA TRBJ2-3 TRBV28 CASSFSRMQDTQYF TGTGCCAGCAGTTTTTCTAGGATGCAAGATACGCAGTATTTT
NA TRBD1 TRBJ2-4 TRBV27 CASMRTGVAIQYF TGTGCCAGCATGAGAACAGGGGTGGCCATTCAGTACTTC
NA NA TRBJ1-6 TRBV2 CASIIDRFNSPLHF TGTGCCAGCATTATCGACAGGTTTAATTCACCCCTCCACTTT
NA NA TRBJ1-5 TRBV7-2 CASSLVWGEGQPQHF TGTGCCAGCAGCTTAGTATGGGGGGAAGGTCAGCCCCAGCATTTT
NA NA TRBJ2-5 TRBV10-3 CAISESYQIPGGETQYF TGTGCCATCAGTGAGTCGTACCAGATTCCTGGGGGGGAGACCCAGTACTTC
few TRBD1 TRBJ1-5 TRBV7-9 CASSPGATGASNQPQHF TGTGCCAGCAGCCCCGGGGCAACAGGGGCTAGCAATCAGCCCCAGCATTTT
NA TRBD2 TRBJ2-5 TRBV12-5 CASGLGTRAQETQYF TGTGCTAGTGGTTTGGGGACTAGGGCCCAAGAGACCCAGTACTTC
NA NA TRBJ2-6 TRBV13 CASSLLFKETGYSGANVLTF TGTGCCAGCAGCTTACTGTTTAAGGAGACAGGCTATTCTGGGGCCAACGTCCTGACTTTC
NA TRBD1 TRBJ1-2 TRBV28 CATTDRGYGGYTF TGTGCCACTACGGACAGGGGCTACGGTGGCTACACCTTC